Presented here are 21 T cell receptor beta chains from one specimen sequenced in a study of identical twins (dated by TCRdb to about 2016). Libraries came from 5' RACE. Sequencing instrument: Illumina HiSeq 2000. TCRdb trimmed public reads at Q25 via fastp, called clones via MiXCR and kept in-frame beta chains. Duplicate CDR3 protein sequences are folded into a single record with the most common DNA and genes. The sample table lists around 1.7 million distinct CDR3 sequences, around a third of them with a count of one. Of the sample, more than 0.25% is held by the ten largest clones. What was sequenced was cord blood. These receptors all come from a newborn girl in good health.

V gene TRBV25-1 combines with J gene TRBJ2-3; no definite D call. V gave up 4 bases and J gave up 4 bases, with 6 bases separating them. CDR1 MGHDK and CDR2 SYGVNS come from the germline V gene. The CDR3 runs 12 residues. The CDR3 coding sequence is TGTGCCAGCAGTGCCTTTCCAGATACGCAGTATTTT. Translated: CASSAFPDTQYF. Complete variable domain (other parts from reference TRBV25-1 and TRBJ2-3): EADIYQTPRYLVIGTGKKITLECSQTMGHDKMYWYQQDPGMELHLIHYSYGVNSTEKGDLSSESTVSRIRTEHFPLTLESARPSHTSQYLCASSAFPDTQYFGPGTRLTVL.

This chain uses TRBV28 with TRBJ2-5; 7 nucleotides agree with TRBD1. Per the germline V gene, CDR1 is MDHEN and CDR2 is SYDVKM. Trimming at V came to 4 bases and at J to 11 bases, leaving 19 bases not matched to a gene. The CDR3 spans 16 residues. The CDR3 is CASSSIRDRWENEQYF. The CDR3 bases are TGTGCCAGCAGTTCCATCCGGGACAGATGGGAGAATGAGCAGTACTTC.

This sequence joins TRBV27 and TRBJ1-2; D remains unclear. The V and J ends lost 6 bases and 0 bases respectively, with 8 bases between them. The CDR3 loop spans 13 amino acids. Germline CDR1 reads MNHEY; CDR2 reads SMNVEV (reference sequence). CDR3 nucleotide sequence: TGTGCCAGCAGACAGATAGCTAACTATGGCTACACCTTC. It codes for CASRQIANYGYTF.

This clonotype came up many times. The V call is TRBV29-1, the J call TRBJ2-5, with no clear D. The V end lost 1 base, the J end lost 6 bases, and 9 bases lay between the germline ends. The CDR3 sequence is 12 residues long. Looked up from germline, CDR1 is SQVTM and CDR2 is ANQGSEA. The CDR3 nucleotides read TGCAGCGTTGAAGCTGGGGTGAAGACCCAGTACTTC. Translating it yields CSVEAGVKTQYF.

This clonotype has a handful of counts. The gene calls are TRBV29-1 and TRBJ2-5; the D gene is possibly TRBD1 (6 bases). Germline V CDR1 and CDR2: SQVTM, ANQGSEA. The CDR3 has 9 amino acids. CDR3 nucleotide sequence: TGCAGTGACAGGGAGACCCAGTACTTC. It encodes CSDRETQYF.

The V gene is TRBV19, the J gene TRBJ1-1; no clear D. The CDR3 sequence is 13 residues long. The germline V gene has CDR1 LNHDA and CDR2 SQIVND (reference sequence). Trimming removed 3 bases from V and 0 bases from J, with 5 bases in between. The CDR3 DNA follows: TGTGCCAGTAGTATCCTCTTGAACACTGAAGCTTTCTTT. This encodes CASSILLNTEAFF.

This clonotype has just a few counts. The rearrangement uses TRBV12-3 or TRBV12-4 and TRBJ1-6, with D hard to call. The CDR3 is 12 residues long. The ends were cut back, 2 bases at V and 14 bases at J, with 10 bases in the middle. In DNA form, the CDR3 reads TGTGCCAGCAGTTTACTGGCACAATCCCTCCACTTT. Residues: CASSLLAQSLHF.

The chain couples TRBV19 to TRBJ2-3; 8 bases line up with TRBD2. With 3 bases clipped from V and 7 bases from J, the junction kept 12 bases outside the gene matches. Germline lookup yields CDR1 LNHDA and CDR2 SQIVND (reference sequence). CDR3 length: 16 residues. In DNA form, the CDR3 reads TGTGCCAGTAGTATGTCAGCGGGAGTGCTACCGAATACGCAGTATTTT. Translated: CASSMSAGVLPNTQYF.

This clonotype came up a few times. The rearrangement joins TRBV20-1 to TRBJ2-1; TRBD2 matches 7 bases. The CDR3 consists of 15 residues. The junction had 6 bases not matched to a gene; V was cut back by 0 bases and J by 4 bases. The germline CDR1 and CDR2 sequences are DFQATT and SNEGSKA (reference sequence). The CDR3 loop is CSARDGSSGYNEQFF. The CDR3 nucleotides read TGCAGTGCTAGAGATGGGTCTAGCGGTTACAATGAGCAGTTCTTC.

The CDR3, as DNA: TGTGCCAGCAGCTATTGGATTGGGAGCGGGGGGTTCGGCAACGAGCAGTACTTC. Protein sequence: CASSYWIGSGGFGNEQYF. The chain joins TRBV7-2 to TRBJ2-7; 9 nucleotides align to TRBD2. CDR3 size: 18 residues. Per the germline V gene, CDR1 is SGHTA and CDR2 is FQGNSA. After removal of 4 bases from V and 5 bases from J, the junction contained 18 bases not matched to a gene. Looking up the rest from reference TRBV7-2 and TRBJ2-7 gives the full variable domain: GAGVSQSPSNKVTEKGKDVELRCDPISGHTALYWYRQSLGQGLEFLIYFQGNSAPDKSGLPSDRFSAERTGGSVSTLTIQRTQQEDSAVYLCASSYWIGSGGFGNEQYFGPGTRLTVT.

V and J are TRBV12-3 or TRBV12-4 and TRBJ2-4; D is undetermined. Trimming took 3 bases from V and 13 from J, leaving 22 bases between them. The CDR3 extends over 15 amino acids. The CDR3 region has the DNA TGTGCCAGCAGTTTGCAGGTCTGGTCCTACAATGAGCAGTACTTC. Translation gives CASSLQVWSYNEQYF.

This clonotype turned up a few times. The genes are TRBV20-1 and TRBJ2-1, with 12 bases that match TRBD2. Germline CDR1 DFQATT, CDR2 SNEGSKA (reference sequence). With V trimmed by 8 bases and J by 4 bases, 30 bases remained unmatched. This CDR3 has 22 amino acids. The CDR3 DNA follows: TGCAGTCAAAAGGGGGTCCTCCAAACTAGCGGGAGGCCCCGTCCCTTATACAATGAGCAGTTCTTC. It encodes CSQKGVLQTSGRPRPLYNEQFF.

The genes are TRBV7-9 and TRBJ2-1, with a possible D match to TRBD2 (6 bases). With the DNA end fitting TRBJ2-7 better, the J assignment may be wrong. Per the germline V gene, CDR1 is SEHNR and CDR2 is FQNEAQ (reference sequence). The CDR3 totals 12 residues. This CDR3 reads CAVRDSANEQYF. The CDR3 DNA reads as TGTGCCGTCCGGGACTCCGCCAATGAGCAGTACTTC.

There are a few counts of this clonotype. The chain couples TRBV12-3 or TRBV12-4 to TRBJ2-6, with 8 bases fitting TRBD1. CDR3 length equals 19 residues. V lost 8 bases to trimming and J lost 0 bases; unmatched junction nucleotides: 15. The CDR3, as DNA: TGTGCCAGCCGAGGTTTTGACAGGGGATCCAGCTCTGGGGCCAACGTCCTGACTTTC. Translation: CASRGFDRGSSSGANVLTF.

There are a few counts of this clonotype. The V call is TRBV27, the J call TRBJ1-2; D call uncertain. Trimming left V 3 bases short and J 7 bases short, with 12 bases between. The CDR3 length is 13 residues. The germline gives CDR1 MNHEY, CDR2 SMNVEV (reference sequence). DNA of the CDR3: TGTGCCAGCAGTTTTAACCCAGAAGGTGGCTACACCTTC. This sequence encodes CASSFNPEGGYTF.

This clonotype was found a few times. The chain is built from TRBV5-6 and TRBJ1-5; the D gene is possibly TRBD1 (6 bases). The CDR3 extends over 16 amino acids. Germline V gene sequence: CDR1 SGHDT, CDR2 YYEEEE. Trimming took off 2 bases at V and 1 base at J, with 13 bases between the two ends. CDR3 in amino acids: CASSLDRPTSNQPQHF. CDR3 DNA: TGTGCCAGCAGCTTAGACAGGCCTACCAGCAATCAGCCCCAGCATTTT.

The V call is TRBV6-6, the J call TRBJ1-1; TRBD1 aligns across 10 bases. This CDR3 is 15 amino acids long. In germline, CDR1 is MNHNY, CDR2 SVGAGI (reference sequence). Germline trimming cut 5 bases from V and 4 bases from J; bases unmatched to any gene: 7. The CDR3 DNA reads as TGTGCCAGCAGTACCCGACAGGGGGCGGTCACTGAAGCTTTCTTT. Its protein is CASSTRQGAVTEAFF.

The chain combines TRBV2 with TRBJ2-5; D is ambiguous. The germline V and J ends were trimmed by 6 bases and 11 bases, with 22 bases remaining between them. The germline gives CDR1 SNHLY, CDR2 FYNNEI. The CDR3 has 14 residues. This CDR3 reads CASSGNPSYNEQYF. The CDR3, as DNA: TGTGCCAGCAGCGGAAACCCTTCCTACAATGAGCAGTACTTC.

The J gene is TRBJ1-2, the V gene TRBV20-1, with a weak D call TRBD1 (5 bases). Germline CDR1 DFQATT, CDR2 SNEGSKA (reference sequence). Trimming removed 7 bases at V and 8 bases at J, with 23 bases between. The CDR3 is made up of 14 amino acids. CDR3 amino acids: CSVKGGVRERGYTF. The CDR3 DNA reads as TGCAGTGTCAAGGGAGGGGTGCGGGAAAGAGGCTACACCTTC.

The rearrangement joins TRBV20-1 to TRBJ1-3, with D unclear. The V and J ends lost 5 bases and 4 bases respectively, with 15 bases between them. Germline V CDR1 and CDR2: DFQATT, SNEGSKA (reference sequence). This CDR3 spans 14 amino acids. CDR3 sequence: CSARTPSGGNTIYF. CDR3 DNA sequence: TGCAGTGCTCGTACTCCATCCGGCGGAAACACCATATATTTT.

This clonotype was detected a few times. The gene calls are TRBV5-1 and TRBJ2-3; D possibly corresponds to TRBD1 (6 bases). V was pared by 2 bases and J by 3 bases, with 16 bases between. CDR3 length: 16 residues. Germline V CDR1 and CDR2: SGHRS, YFSETQ. CDR3 sequence (DNA): TGCGCCAGCAGCTTAGGACAGTCCCCTCTTACAGATACGCAGTATTTT. Translated: CASSLGQSPLTDTQYF.